These T cell receptor beta chains were read from a single sample in a study of T cells after yellow fever vaccination. In TCRdb, the 5' RACE reads were re-called with MiXCR into one record per CDR3 protein. The repertoire consists of about 340,000 distinct CDR3 sequences, with approximately 4% occurring once and the leading ten covering 20% to 30%. The material sequenced was PBMCs, taken 5 days after the yellow fever booster vaccination. These receptors were obtained from a man aged 18 to 30 who received the YFV17D yellow fever vaccine. CDR3s include the opening cysteine and the closing phenylalanine or tryptophan. A D gene is named only where the DNA matches it firmly.

v_call,d_call,j_call,cdr3_aa
TRBV18,TRBD1,TRBJ2-7,CASSPGTGFEQYF
TRBV7-2,TRBD1,TRBJ1-2,CASSSGGNYGYTF
TRBV24-1,TRBD2,TRBJ2-3,CATSDSGLAGGLFSDTQYF
TRBV10-3,-,TRBJ1-6,CAIRSEGSNSPLHF
TRBV7-7,-,TRBJ2-1,CASSTAVGNEQFF
TRBV7-2,-,TRBJ1-5,CASSLSRNQPQHF
TRBV7-2,-,TRBJ2-6,CASSLVAISSRSGANVLTF
TRBV13,-,TRBJ1-1,CASSGIKDQGPPRDTEAFF
TRBV6-5,TRBD2,TRBJ2-3,CASSFTSGFQDTQYF
TRBV7-2,TRBD2,TRBJ2-2,CASSLPSSSGVTGELFF
TRBV20-1,TRBD2,TRBJ2-3,CSARRAGSTDTQYF
TRBV7-9,-,TRBJ2-3,CASSYPSGRGSTDTQYF
TRBV29-1,TRBD2,TRBJ2-3,CSVGGLADSTDTQYF
TRBV7-9,TRBD1,TRBJ2-3,CASSLGQSSDTQYF
TRBV5-4,-,TRBJ2-3,CASSLRTPGDTQYF
TRBV3-1,-,TRBJ1-6,CASSQDGGLSPLHF
TRBV3-1,TRBD1,TRBJ2-7,CASSQGQGYYEQYF
TRBV7-9,TRBD1,TRBJ1-1,CASSPGQHLDTEAFF
TRBV10-3,-,TRBJ1-2,CAISERTDYGYTF
TRBV4-1,-,TRBJ2-3,CASSPNRGDTQYF
TRBV5-1,-,TRBJ2-3,CASSLGASTIDTQYF
TRBV5-1,TRBD2,TRBJ2-3,CASSYQRGAEDTQYF
TRBV12-3/TRBV12-4,-,TRBJ1-2,CASSLGSGSYGGYTF
TRBV7-3,-,TRBJ2-2,CASSLTRVTGELFF
TRBV4-2,TRBD2,TRBJ2-7,CASSPGVSLAGAGEQYF
TRBV5-6,-,TRBJ2-1,CASRQYNEQFF
TRBV27,-,TRBJ1-1,CASAPGTRGDTEAFF
TRBV20-1,-,TRBJ1-2,CSKDSPSSSYGYTF
TRBV6-1,TRBD1,TRBJ1-4,CASSAGTADPELFF
TRBV30,-,TRBJ2-2,CAWSLKRPPGELFF
TRBV7-9,-,TRBJ1-2,CASSLYVANYGYTF
TRBV20-1,-,TRBJ2-3,CSALRSTDTQYF
TRBV12-3/TRBV12-4,TRBD2,TRBJ2-5,CASSFYGAGGNQETQYF
TRBV7-2,-,TRBJ2-1,CASSLAEYNEQFF
TRBV24-1,-,TRBJ1-5,CATSVGGGWPQHF
TRBV28,-,TRBJ2-3,CASSATQGRTQYF
TRBV7-2,-,TRBJ2-5,CASSPRTQLWETQYF
TRBV7-3,TRBD1,TRBJ2-3,CASRPTGNPAQTQYF
TRBV12-3/TRBV12-4,-,TRBJ2-5,CASIGRGAGETQYF
TRBV6-5,TRBD2,TRBJ2-1,CASSYRLASYNEQFF
TRBV12-3/TRBV12-4,-,TRBJ2-1,CASSQGGGGAQNEQFF
TRBV5-1,TRBD1,TRBJ1-1,CASRLTGDTEAFF
TRBV6-5,-,TRBJ2-7,CASSYIGGAGREQYF
TRBV12-3/TRBV12-4,TRBD2,TRBJ2-1,CASKTSGGASYNEQFF
TRBV5-1,TRBD1,TRBJ2-2,CASSLASTGDAGELFF
TRBV10-3,-,TRBJ2-5,CAISASGRQETQYF
TRBV29-1,TRBD2,TRBJ2-1,CSTKRGDFDEQFF
TRBV5-1,-,TRBJ1-4,CASRAPPNEKLFF
TRBV7-2,-,TRBJ2-4,CASSLNLNIQYF
TRBV18,-,TRBJ2-4,CASSPPDRAKNIQYF
TRBV6-5,-,TRBJ2-2,CASSYWDGGTGELFF
TRBV12-3/TRBV12-4,-,TRBJ1-5,CASSGGRDQPQHF
TRBV2,-,TRBJ1-2,CASKQGIDGYTF
TRBV7-7,-,TRBJ2-5,CASSLGLSGETQYF
TRBV6-5,-,TRBJ2-3,CASSTGQSPDTQYF
TRBV28,-,TRBJ2-5,CASMTRVEAQETQYF
TRBV20-1,-,TRBJ1-2,CSAKATGLYGYTF
TRBV12-3/TRBV12-4,TRBD2,TRBJ2-1,CASSETSGDSYNEQFF
TRBV6-6,-,TRBJ2-5,CASSYSLPAETQYF